The source of this TCR beta chain is a study of blood T cell repertoires in COVID-19. Looking at the study overall: T cells, B-cell-depleted T cells, or PBMCs provided the cDNA or gDNA that served as material.

The CDR3 contains 15 residues. CDR1 SGHTA and CDR2 FQGNSA come from the germline V gene. V lost 5 bases and J lost 4; bases outside the gene matches: 4. It was during active infection that Seattle patients were enrolled and then longitudinally followed. Source study methods: Nucleated cell number was recorded as an estimate derived from reference gene primer amplification. Measured with immunoSEQ multiplex PCR; TCRdb has only the in-frame clones, and not every one. The DNA was the basis for D and trimming; V, J and clone size are from that table. This table holds fewer than 60,000 clones, over 80% found once.

The TCR was taken from a man aged 30-40 years with COVID-19, enrolled during active disease. The rearrangement uses TRBV7-2 and TRBJ2-3; TRBD2 aligns across 12 bases. The specimen was peripheral blood. Here the CDR3 reads CASSPTSGRADTQYF. Here the CDR3 DNA reads TGTGCCAGCAGCCCGACTAGCGGGAGAGCAGATACGCAGTATTTT.